Detailed here is one TCR beta chain. The data originate from a study of blood T cell repertoires in COVID-19. The table came from immunoSEQ multiplex PCR; TCRdb's copy has only in-frame clones and leaves some out. The sample contains about 150,000 clones, 75% to 90% of which appear only once. Trimming at V came to 2 bases and at J to 2 bases, leaving 5 bases not matched to a gene. Germline CDR1 and CDR2: SNHLY and FYNNEI. The CDR3 runs to 16 residues. This receptor was identified in a woman aged 55-70 years with active or convalescent COVID-19. Sequences were obtained from peripheral blood. The chain links TRBV2 to TRBJ2-4; 8 bases agree with TRBD1. The CDR3 bases are TGTGCCAGCAGTGAAAACAGGGGGTTATCCAAAAACATTCAGTACTTC. Translating gives CASSENRGLSKNIQYF. The full variable domain, completed using reference TRBV2 and TRBJ2-4, is EPEVTQTPSHQVTQMGQEVILRCVPISNHLYFYWYRQILGQKVEFLVSFYNNEISEKSEIFDDQFSVERPDGSNFTLKIRSTKLEDSAMYFCASSENRGLSKNIQYFGAGTRLSVL.